The clone carrying this T cell receptor beta chain was observed a few times. Its antigen is as yet unknown. These data are taken from a study of vaccination and CD4 T cells after COVID-19. Study-wide background: Participants were vaccinated with two doses, given as either BNT162b2 or mRNA-1273 vaccine. The stimulus for the cells was overlapping spike peptides derived from SARS-CoV-2, HCoV-NL63, HCoV-OC43 and HCoV-229E. In the control cultures, a CEFX pool, an HIV-1 Nef pool, or no peptide was supplied.

This CDR3 comprises 14 residues. Between the trimmed V and J ends, which lost 6 bases and 6 bases, there was a span of 18 bases. Germline V gives CDR1 SNHLY, CDR2 FYNNEI. Points from the study as a whole: Convalescent patients had a median roughly 85% of post-vaccine SARS-CoV-2-reactive clones that were detected only after vaccination, not before it.

Treatment: roughly 11-day PBMC culture with coronavirus spike peptide pools or control peptides (ViraFEST assay). Oncomine TCR Beta short-read sequencing was applied to DNA from cultured CD4+ T cells. TCRdb re-called the PCR reads with MiXCR, one entry per CDR3 protein. The sample lists fewer than 12,000 distinct CDR3 sequences; roughly 64% were seen once. This chain links TRBV2 with TRBJ2-7; D ambiguous. The sample taken for sequencing was CD4+ T cells from blood, cultured in vitro. This TCR derives from a human donor who had recovered from COVID-19. CDR3 in amino acids: CASSDLVLGPEQYF. The DNA of the CDR3 is TGTGCCAGCAGCGACCTAGTGTTGGGCCCCGAGCAGTACTTC.